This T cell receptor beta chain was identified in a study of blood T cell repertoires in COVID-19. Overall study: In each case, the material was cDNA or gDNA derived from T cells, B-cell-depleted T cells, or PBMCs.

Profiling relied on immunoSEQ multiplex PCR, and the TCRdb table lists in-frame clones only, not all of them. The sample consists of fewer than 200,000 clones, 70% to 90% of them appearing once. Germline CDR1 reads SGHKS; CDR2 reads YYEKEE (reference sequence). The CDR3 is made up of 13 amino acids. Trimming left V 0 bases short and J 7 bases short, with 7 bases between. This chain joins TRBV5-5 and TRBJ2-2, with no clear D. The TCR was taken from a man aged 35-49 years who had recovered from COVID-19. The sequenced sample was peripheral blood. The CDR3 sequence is CASSLAYVGELFF. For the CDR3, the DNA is TGTGCCAGCAGCTTGGCCTACGTCGGGGAGCTGTTTTTT.